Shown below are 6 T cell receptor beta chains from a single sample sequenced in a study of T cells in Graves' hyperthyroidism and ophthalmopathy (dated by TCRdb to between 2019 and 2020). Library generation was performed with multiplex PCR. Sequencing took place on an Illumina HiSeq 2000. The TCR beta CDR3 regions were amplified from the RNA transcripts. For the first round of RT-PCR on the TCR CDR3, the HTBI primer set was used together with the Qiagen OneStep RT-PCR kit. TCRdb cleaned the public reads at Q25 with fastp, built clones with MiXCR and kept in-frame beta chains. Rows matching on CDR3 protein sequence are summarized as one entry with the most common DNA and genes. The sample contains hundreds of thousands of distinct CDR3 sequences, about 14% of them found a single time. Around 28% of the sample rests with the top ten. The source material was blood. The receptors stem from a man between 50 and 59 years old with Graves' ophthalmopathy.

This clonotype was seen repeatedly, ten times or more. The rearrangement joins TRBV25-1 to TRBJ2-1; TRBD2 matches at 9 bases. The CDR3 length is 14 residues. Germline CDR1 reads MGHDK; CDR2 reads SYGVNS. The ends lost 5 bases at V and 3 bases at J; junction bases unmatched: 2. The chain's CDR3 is CASSPSGIYNEQFF. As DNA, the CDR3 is TGTGCCAGCAGTCCTAGCGGGATCTACAATGAGCAGTTCTTC.

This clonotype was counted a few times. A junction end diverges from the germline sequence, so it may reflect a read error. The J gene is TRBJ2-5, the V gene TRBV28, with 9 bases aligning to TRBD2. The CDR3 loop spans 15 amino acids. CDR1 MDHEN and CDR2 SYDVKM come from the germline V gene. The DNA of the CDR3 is TGTGCCAGCAGTGGGGCGGGAGGGCCCTTCTTTTCCCAGGACTTC. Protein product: CASSGAGGPFFSQDF.

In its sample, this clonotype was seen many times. As DNA, the CDR3 is TGTGCCAGCAGCCAAGAGGGGGTGATAGCGTTCTACGAGCAGTACTTC. This codes for CASSQEGVIAFYEQYF. V usage is TRBV14 and J usage is TRBJ2-7, with D perhaps assigned TRBD1 or TRBD2 (5 bases each). Trimming shortened V by 0 bases and J by 3 bases, and 15 bases separated the two germline ends. The germline gives CDR1 SGHDN, CDR2 FVKESK. The CDR3 sequence is 16 residues long.

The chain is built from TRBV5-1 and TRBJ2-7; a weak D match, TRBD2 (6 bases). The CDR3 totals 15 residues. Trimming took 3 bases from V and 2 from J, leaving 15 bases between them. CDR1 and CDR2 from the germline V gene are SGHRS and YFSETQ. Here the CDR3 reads CASSSVSSDAYEQYF. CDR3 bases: TGCGCCAGCAGCTCCGTTTCTAGCGATGCCTACGAGCAGTACTTC.

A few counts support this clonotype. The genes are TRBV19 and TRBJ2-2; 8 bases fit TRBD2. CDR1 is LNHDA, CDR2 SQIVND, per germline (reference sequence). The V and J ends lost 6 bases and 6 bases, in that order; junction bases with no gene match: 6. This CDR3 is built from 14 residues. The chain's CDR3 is CASSPGGGSGELFF. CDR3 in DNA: TGTGCCAGTAGCCCTGGCGGGGGGTCCGGGGAGCTGTTTTTT.

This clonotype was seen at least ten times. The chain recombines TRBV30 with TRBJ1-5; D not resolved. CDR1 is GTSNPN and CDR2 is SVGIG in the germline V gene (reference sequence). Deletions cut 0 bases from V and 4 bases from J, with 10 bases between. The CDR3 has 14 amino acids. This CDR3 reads CAWSVSLGNQPQHF. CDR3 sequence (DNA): TGTGCCTGGAGTGTCTCCTTGGGGAATCAGCCCCAGCATTTT.